Following are 5 T cell receptor beta chains from one sample sequenced in a study of blood T cell repertoires in COVID-19. Produced via immunoSEQ multiplex PCR; TCRdb's table is partial and in-frame only. Among under 200,000 clones listed, 87% were seen once. Sequences were obtained from peripheral blood. All receptors come from a middle-aged man with active or convalescent COVID-19.

The gene calls are TRBV7-2 and TRBJ1-2, with a possible D match to TRBD1 (6 bases). V was shortened by 5 bases and J by 3 bases, with 13 bases between the two germline ends. Germline V gene data show CDR1 as SGHTA and CDR2 as FQGNSA. This CDR3 contains 14 residues. The DNA of the CDR3 is TGTGCCAGCAGCGCTCGGGGGGCCCACTATGGCTACACCTTC. Amino acids: CASSARGAHYGYTF.

This clone was seen only a few times. The chain combines TRBV5-4 with TRBJ1-4; 10 positions agree with TRBD1. The germline V gene has CDR1 SGHNT and CDR2 YYREEE (reference sequence). The trim removed 4 bases at V and 7 bases at J, leaving 4 bases unmatched. The CDR3 loop spans 14 amino acids. CDR3 region: CASSLDRGLEKLFF. CDR3 sequence (DNA): TGTGCCAGCAGCCTCGACAGGGGGCTTGAAAAACTGTTTTTT.

The J gene is TRBJ2-1, the V gene TRBV20-1; tentatively, D is TRBD1 (6 bases). This CDR3 has 11 amino acids. Germline V gene data show CDR1 as DFQATT and CDR2 as SNEGSKA (reference sequence). CDR3 sequence reads: CRGDTYNEQFF. The CDR3 DNA follows: TGCAGGGGGGACACTTACAATGAGCAGTTCTTC.

The rearrangement links TRBV7-2 to TRBJ1-5, with D maybe TRBD1 (6 bases). V lost 1 base and J lost 9, with 19 bases in between. This CDR3 has 16 residues. Germline CDR1 reads SGHTA; CDR2 reads FQGNSA. CDR3 region: CASSLGVTGPLGPQHF. The CDR3 coding sequence is TGTGCCAGCAGCTTAGGGGTAACAGGGCCGTTAGGGCCCCAGCATTTT.

The chain joins TRBV30 to TRBJ2-3; 9 positions match TRBD2. The CDR3 is made up of 15 amino acids. Per the germline V gene, CDR1 is GTSNPN and CDR2 is SVGIG (reference sequence). V lost 0 bases and J lost 8; bases outside the gene matches: 9. As DNA, the CDR3 is TGTGCCTGGAGTGTAGGTAGCGGGGGCCAGGGTACGCAGTATTTT. This gives the protein CAWSVGSGGQGTQYF.